This T cell receptor (beta chain) was recorded in a study of identical twins. TCRdb re-analysed the 5' RACE reads in MiXCR, keeping a single row per CDR3 protein. The top ten clones hold around 12% of a sample with more than 600,000 distinct CDR3 sequences, around a sixth of them seen once. This CDR3 has 12 residues. V lost 2 bases and J 6 bases, leaving 5 bases between the germline ends. Germline values: CDR1 SGHAT, CDR2 FQNNGV. These data also featured in a second study, about T cells expressing NK-cell markers.

This clonotype was obtained from a woman between 18 and 30 years old in good health. The material sequenced was PBMCs. The genes are TRBV11-2 and TRBJ1-5, with D unresolved. The CDR3 loop is CASSLSAQPQHF. CDR3 coding DNA: TGTGCCAGCAGCTTATCAGCTCAGCCCCAGCATTTT.